Below are 22 T cell receptor beta chains sequenced from a single sample in a study of graft-versus-host responses after intestinal transplantation. Profiling relied on immunoSEQ multiplex PCR, and the TCRdb table lists in-frame clones only, not all of them. Here the sample spans approximately 97,000 clones, 91% being singletons. Their antigens are not known. The starting material was unstimulated CD4+ T cells sorted from spleen or lymph node cells, obtained before transplant. The receptors here all came from a human donor who was the organ donor for an intestinal transplant.

J is TRBJ2-4 and V is TRBV7-2; 11 bases line up with TRBD2. With 1 base clipped from V and 7 bases from J, the junction kept 6 bases outside the gene matches. The V gene's germline CDR1 is SGHTA and CDR2 FQGNSA. The CDR3 has 16 residues. CDR3 residues: CASSLELAGVRNIQYF. Here the CDR3 DNA reads TGTGCCAGCAGCTTAGAACTAGCGGGGGTCAGGAACATTCAGTACTTC. The complete variable domain, with remaining parts taken from reference TRBV7-2 and TRBJ2-4, reads GAGVSQSPSNKVTEKGKDVELRCDPISGHTALYWYRQSLGQGLEFLIYFQGNSAPDKSGLPSDRFSAERTGGSVSTLTIQRTQQEDSAVYLCASSLELAGVRNIQYFGAGTRLSVL.

This chain joins TRBV4-3 and TRBJ2-2, with D possibly being TRBD2 (6 bases). V gave up 0 bases and J gave up 4 bases, with 12 bases separating them. The CDR3 extends over 16 amino acids. The germline V gene has CDR1 LGHNA and CDR2 YSLEER. CDR3 nucleotides: TGCGCCAGCAGCCAAGACGGGGGACTCATCACCGGGGAGCTGTTTTTT. Translation: CASSQDGGLITGELFF.

The chain employs TRBV7-6 and TRBJ1-2; no definite D call. CDR1 and CDR2 (germline): SGHVS, FNYEAQ. The CDR3 sequence is 18 residues long. The ends were cut back, 4 bases at V and 1 base at J, with 22 bases in the middle. The CDR3 region has the DNA TGTGCCAGCAGCTCCGGGCGGGGTGGCGGCAGACTTAACTATGGCTACACCTTC. Residues: CASSSGRGGGRLNYGYTF.

Worth noting for this clone: The same CDR3 is also encoded by other DNA sequences in this sample. The gene calls are TRBV7-2 and TRBJ2-3; a possible D gene is TRBD2 (5 bases). The germline CDR1 and CDR2 sequences are SGHTA and FQGNSA. This CDR3 is built from 14 residues. V was clipped by 1 base and J by 3 bases, with 8 bases between them. As DNA, the CDR3 is TGTGCCAGCAGCTTAGAGCCGGGAACAGATACGCAGTATTTT. It codes for CASSLEPGTDTQYF.

The chain links TRBV30 to TRBJ2-7; 9 bases match TRBD1. The CDR3 spans 14 residues. V gave up 5 bases and J gave up 6 bases; unmatched junction bases: 11. Germline CDR1 reads GTSNPN; CDR2 reads SVGIG (reference sequence). The CDR3 loop reads CAWSTGGWLREQYF. The CDR3 DNA is TGTGCCTGGTCCACAGGGGGCTGGTTACGCGAGCAGTACTTC.

This sequence joins TRBV19 and TRBJ2-3; 12 nucleotides align to TRBD2. Germline V CDR1 and CDR2: LNHDA, SQIVND (reference sequence). J lost 0 bases, V lost 6 bases, and 7 bases had no gene match. The CDR3 spans 17 residues. The CDR3 sequence is CASSRTSGASSTDTQYF. In DNA form, the CDR3 reads TGTGCCAGTAGCCGGACTAGCGGGGCGTCTAGCACAGATACGCAGTATTTT.

The rearrangement links TRBV19 to TRBJ1-5; D not resolved. V was cut by 5 bases and J by 7 bases, with 12 bases left in between. This CDR3 region has 13 residues. Germline CDR1 reads LNHDA; CDR2 reads SQIVND (reference sequence). DNA of the CDR3: TGTGCCAGTAGTTCCGTTGTCTTACAGCCCCAGCATTTT. Its protein product is CASSSVVLQPQHF.

This chain connects TRBV5-5 to TRBJ1-2; 7 nucleotides agree with TRBD1. V shed 1 base, J shed 8 bases, and the junction held 8 bases outside the gene matches. The CDR3 consists of 14 residues. Germline loops: CDR1 SGHKS, CDR2 YYEKEE (reference sequence). The DNA for the CDR3 is TGTGCCAGCAGCTTGACAGGGGAAGGAGGCGGCTACACCTTC. This sequence encodes CASSLTGEGGGYTF.

The V call is TRBV7-9, the J call TRBJ2-7; 12 nucleotides match TRBD2. From germline, CDR1 is SEHNR and CDR2 FQNEAQ (reference sequence). The V segment lost 5 bases and the J segment 2 bases; nucleotides outside the gene matches: 7. This CDR3 is 16 amino acids long. CDR3 nucleotide sequence: TGTGCCAGCAGCCTCCGGACTAGCGGGAAGACCTACGAGCAGTACTTC. It encodes CASSLRTSGKTYEQYF.

The CDR3 here is CASSLRSFIQETQYF. Written as DNA, the CDR3 is TGTGCCAGCAGCTTACGGTCATTCATCCAAGAGACCCAGTACTTC. The V call is TRBV13, the J call TRBJ2-5, with D unresolved. Per germline, CDR1 PRHDT and CDR2 FYEKMQ (reference sequence). With 2 bases removed from V and 1 base from J, the gap between germline ends came to 11 bases. This CDR3 spans 15 amino acids.

This sequence joins TRBV19 and TRBJ2-2; 8 bases are a match to TRBD2. With V trimmed by 9 bases and J by 7 bases, 4 bases remained unmatched. The CDR3 totals 12 residues. Germline V gives CDR1 LNHDA, CDR2 SQIVND (reference sequence). CDR3 sequence reads: CASGLASGELFF. In DNA form, the CDR3 reads TGTGCCAGCGGACTAGCCAGCGGGGAGCTGTTTTTT.

The rearrangement links TRBV28 to TRBJ1-1, with TRBD1 as a possible D gene (6 bases). V shed 1 base and J shed 6 bases, with 15 bases lying between them. The V gene's germline CDR1 is MDHEN and CDR2 SYDVKM. The CDR3 has 15 amino acids. The CDR3 DNA sequence: TGTGCCAGCAGTTTATTGCAGGGGTTGGTATCTGAAGCTTTCTTT. It encodes CASSLLQGLVSEAFF.

The chain uses TRBV11-3 and TRBJ2-7, with D perhaps matching TRBD2 (5 bases). Germline CDR1 is SGHNT and CDR2 is YENEEA. V was cut by 3 bases and J by 6 bases, with 15 bases left in between. This CDR3 has 14 amino acids. DNA of the CDR3: TGTGCCAGCAGCTTGAGCGGCATTAGGACCGAGCAGTACTTC. It codes for CASSLSGIRTEQYF.

This chain links TRBV2 with TRBJ1-2; 9 bases fit TRBD1. Germline-derived CDR1 and CDR2 are SNHLY and FYNNEI. The CDR3 spans 13 residues. V was clipped by 5 bases and J by 4 bases; unmatched bases: 2. The CDR3 sequence: CASSTGGIYGYTF. For the CDR3, the DNA is TGTGCCAGCAGTACAGGGGGCATCTATGGCTACACCTTC.

The chain recombines TRBV7-6 with TRBJ2-3; TRBD1 might be the D (6 bases). V shed 8 bases and J shed 1 base, with 10 bases lying between them. The germline CDR1 and CDR2 sequences are SGHVS and FNYEAQ. The CDR3 extends over 13 amino acids. DNA for the CDR3: TGTGCCAGCCTCAGGGGTGGCACAGATACGCAGTATTTT. Translated: CASLRGGTDTQYF. The variable domain in full, completed from reference TRBV7-6 and TRBJ2-3, reads GAGVSQSPRYKVTKRGQDVALRCDPISGHVSLYWYRQALGQGPEFLTYFNYEAQQDKSGLPNDRFSAERPEGSISTLTIQRTEQRDSAMYRCASLRGGTDTQYFGPGTRLTVL.

The chain carries TRBV29-1 and TRBJ1-1; 7 bases match TRBD1. In germline, CDR1 is SQVTM, CDR2 ANQGSEA. This CDR3 has 12 residues. V lost 4 bases to trimming and J lost 5 bases; unmatched junction nucleotides: 4. The CDR3, as DNA: TGCAGCGTTGTAACAGGGGAAACTGAAGCTTTCTTT. Protein: CSVVTGETEAFF.

The chain recombines TRBV4-1 with TRBJ1-6, with TRBD1 matching 8 bases. V was clipped by 1 base and J by 7 bases; unmatched bases: 3. This CDR3 has 15 residues. Germline-derived CDR1 and CDR2 are MGHRA and YSYEKL. The CDR3 here is CASSQGQGPNSPLHF. CDR3 nucleotide sequence: TGCGCCAGCAGCCAAGGACAGGGGCCCAATTCACCCCTCCACTTT.

The chain has TRBV4-1 and TRBJ1-6; TRBD1 matches at 7 bases. V shed 2 bases and J 9 bases; nucleotides not matched to a gene: 7. The CDR3 covers 15 residues. Germline V gene lookup returns CDR1 MGHRA and CDR2 YSYEKL. CDR3 DNA sequence: TGCGCCAGCAGCCAAAAGGTGACAGGGCTTTCACCCCTCCACTTT. Protein product: CASSQKVTGLSPLHF.

The chain joins TRBV27 to TRBJ2-7; D is perhaps TRBD1 (7 bases). V lost 8 bases to trimming and J lost 3 bases, with 17 bases between them. CDR1 and CDR2 (germline): MNHEY, SMNVEV (reference sequence). This CDR3 comprises 14 residues. CDR3 coding DNA: TGTGCCAGCCGCAGGGGGGTAGGGGGCTACGAGCAGTACTTC. As protein: CASRRGVGGYEQYF.

The chain recombines TRBV4-1 with TRBJ2-3; 9 positions agree with TRBD1. CDR3 length: 17 residues. Germline V gene data show CDR1 as MGHRA and CDR2 as YSYEKL. The V and J ends lost 4 bases and 4 bases, in that order; junction bases with no gene match: 12. The CDR3 here is CASSLYPGQGTPDTQYF. The CDR3 nucleotides are TGCGCCAGCAGCCTTTATCCGGGACAGGGTACGCCAGATACGCAGTATTTT.

J is TRBJ2-2 and V is TRBV7-8; perhaps TRBD1 as D (6 bases). The CDR3 runs to 17 residues. Germline V gene lookup returns CDR1 SGHVS and CDR2 FQNEAQ. The V gene lost 6 bases and the J gene lost 0 bases, with 17 bases spanning the gap. CDR3 amino acids: CASRDKKGHSNTGELFF. In nucleotides, the CDR3 is TGTGCCAGCAGGGACAAGAAGGGACACTCGAACACCGGGGAGCTGTTTTTT.

The gene calls are TRBV19 and TRBJ1-1; D remains unclear. The germline V and J ends were trimmed by 3 bases and 6 bases, with 23 bases remaining between them. Germline V CDR1 and CDR2: LNHDA, SQIVND (reference sequence). This CDR3 has 17 residues. The CDR3 coding sequence is TGTGCCAGTAGTATGTGGAGGGCGGACGGTTACCTTCCTGAAGCTTTCTTT. Encoded protein: CASSMWRADGYLPEAFF.